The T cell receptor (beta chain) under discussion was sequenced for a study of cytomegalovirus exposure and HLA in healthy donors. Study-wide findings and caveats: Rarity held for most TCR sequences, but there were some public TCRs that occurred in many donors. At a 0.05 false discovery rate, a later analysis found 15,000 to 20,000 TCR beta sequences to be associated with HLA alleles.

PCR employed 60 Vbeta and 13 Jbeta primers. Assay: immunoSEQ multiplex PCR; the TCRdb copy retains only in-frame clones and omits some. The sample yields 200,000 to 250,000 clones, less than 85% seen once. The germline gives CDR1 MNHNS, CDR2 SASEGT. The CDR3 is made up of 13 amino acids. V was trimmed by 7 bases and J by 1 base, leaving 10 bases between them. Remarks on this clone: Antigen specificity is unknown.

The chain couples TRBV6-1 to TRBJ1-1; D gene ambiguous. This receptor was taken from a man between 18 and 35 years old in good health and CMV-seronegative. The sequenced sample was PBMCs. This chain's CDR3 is CASTGTANTEAFF. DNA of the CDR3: TGTGCCAGCACAGGCACAGCGAACACTGAAGCTTTCTTT.